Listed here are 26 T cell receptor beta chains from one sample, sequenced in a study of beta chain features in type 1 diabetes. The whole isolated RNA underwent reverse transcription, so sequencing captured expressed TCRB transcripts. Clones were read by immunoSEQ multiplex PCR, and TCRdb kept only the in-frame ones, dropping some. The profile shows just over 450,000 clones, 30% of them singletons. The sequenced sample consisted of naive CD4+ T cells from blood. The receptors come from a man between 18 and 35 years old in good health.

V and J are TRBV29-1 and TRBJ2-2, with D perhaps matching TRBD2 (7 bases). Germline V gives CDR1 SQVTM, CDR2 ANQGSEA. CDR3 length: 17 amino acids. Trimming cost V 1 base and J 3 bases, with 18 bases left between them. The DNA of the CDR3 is TGCAGCGTTGAAGCCCCATTAAGGGGGGGGCACACCGGGGAGCTGTTTTTT. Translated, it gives CSVEAPLRGGHTGELFF.

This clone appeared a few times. Here the CDR3 DNA reads TGTGCCTGGAACTCCCCGGGGCTAGCGGGATCAGATACGCAGTATTTT. Its translation is CAWNSPGLAGSDTQYF. This chain links TRBV30 with TRBJ2-3; TRBD2 matches at 9 bases. The trim removed 4 bases at V and 4 bases at J, leaving 12 bases unmatched. The CDR3 totals 16 residues. Germline V lookup: CDR1 GTSNPN, CDR2 SVGIG (reference sequence).

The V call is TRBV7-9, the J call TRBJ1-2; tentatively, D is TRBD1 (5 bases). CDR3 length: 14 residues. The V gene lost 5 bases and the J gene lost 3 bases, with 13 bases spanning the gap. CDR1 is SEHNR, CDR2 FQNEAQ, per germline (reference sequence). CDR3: CASSHLAQDYGYTF. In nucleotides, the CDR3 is TGTGCCAGCAGCCACCTCGCACAGGACTATGGCTACACCTTC.

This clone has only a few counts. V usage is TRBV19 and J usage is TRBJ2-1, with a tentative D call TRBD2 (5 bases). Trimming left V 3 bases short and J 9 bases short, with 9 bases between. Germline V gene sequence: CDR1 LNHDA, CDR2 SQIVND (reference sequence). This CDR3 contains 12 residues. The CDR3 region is CASSIAAAEQFF. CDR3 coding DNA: TGTGCCAGTAGTATCGCAGCGGCTGAGCAGTTCTTC.

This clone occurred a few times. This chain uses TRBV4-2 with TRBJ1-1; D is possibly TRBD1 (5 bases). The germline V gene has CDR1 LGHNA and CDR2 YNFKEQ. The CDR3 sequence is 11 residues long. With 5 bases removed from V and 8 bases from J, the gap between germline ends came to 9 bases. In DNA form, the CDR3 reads TGTGCCAGCAGCTGGGGCCCGGAAGCTTTCTTT. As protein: CASSWGPEAFF.

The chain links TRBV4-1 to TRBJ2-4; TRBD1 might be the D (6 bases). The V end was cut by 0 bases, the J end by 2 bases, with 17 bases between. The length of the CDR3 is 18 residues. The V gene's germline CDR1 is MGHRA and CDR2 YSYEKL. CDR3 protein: CASSQDQVGAGPKNIQYF. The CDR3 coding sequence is TGCGCCAGCAGCCAAGATCAGGTGGGGGCAGGGCCCAAAAACATTCAGTACTTC.

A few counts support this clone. The CDR3 sequence is CSAPMGDTQYF. CDR3 sequence (DNA): TGCAGTGCACCCATGGGAGATACGCAGTATTTT. V gene TRBV20-1 combines with J gene TRBJ2-3; D not certain. Trimming took 6 bases from V and 5 from J, leaving 9 bases between them. The CDR3 covers 11 residues. Germline V gene data show CDR1 as DFQATT and CDR2 as SNEGSKA (reference sequence).

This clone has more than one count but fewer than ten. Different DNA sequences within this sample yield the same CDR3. Here the CDR3 DNA reads TGTGCCAGCAGCGCACGACTAGCGGGGGGCACAGATACGCAGTATTTT. It codes for CASSARLAGGTDTQYF. This rearrangement joins TRBV7-2 to TRBJ2-3; 12 bases are a match to TRBD2. The CDR3 has 16 residues. With V trimmed by 5 bases and J by 1 base, 4 bases remained unmatched. The V gene's germline CDR1 is SGHTA and CDR2 FQGNSA.

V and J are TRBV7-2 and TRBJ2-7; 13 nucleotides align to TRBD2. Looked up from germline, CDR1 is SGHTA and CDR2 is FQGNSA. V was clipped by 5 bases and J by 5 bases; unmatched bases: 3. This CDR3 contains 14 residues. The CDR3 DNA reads TGTGCCAGCAGCCGACTAGCGGGAGGCGACGAGCAGTACTTC. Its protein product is CASSRLAGGDEQYF.

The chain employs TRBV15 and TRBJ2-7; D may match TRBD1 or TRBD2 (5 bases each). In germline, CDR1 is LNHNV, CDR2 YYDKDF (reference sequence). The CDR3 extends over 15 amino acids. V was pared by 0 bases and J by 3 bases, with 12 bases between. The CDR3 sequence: CATSRDPGTYYEQYF. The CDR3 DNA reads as TGTGCCACCAGCAGAGACCCAGGGACCTACTACGAGCAGTACTTC.

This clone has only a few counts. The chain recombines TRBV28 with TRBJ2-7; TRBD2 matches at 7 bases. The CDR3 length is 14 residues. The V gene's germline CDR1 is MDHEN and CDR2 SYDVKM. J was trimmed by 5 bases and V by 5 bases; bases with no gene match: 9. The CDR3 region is CASSTPGGSHEQYF. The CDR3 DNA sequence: TGTGCCAGCAGTACACCGGGGGGAAGCCACGAGCAGTACTTC. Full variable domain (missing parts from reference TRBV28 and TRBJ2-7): DVKVTQSSRYLVKRTGEKVFLECVQDMDHENMFWYRQDPGLGLRLIYFSYDVKMKEKGDIPEGYSVSREKKERFSLILESASTNQTSMYLCASSTPGGSHEQYFGPGTRLTVT.

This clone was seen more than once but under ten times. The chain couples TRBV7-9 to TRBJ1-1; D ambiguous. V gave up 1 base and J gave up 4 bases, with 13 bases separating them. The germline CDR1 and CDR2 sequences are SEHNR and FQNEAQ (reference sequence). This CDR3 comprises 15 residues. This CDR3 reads CASSLDRLGGTEAFF. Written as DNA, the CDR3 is TGTGCCAGCAGCTTAGACAGACTGGGAGGCACTGAAGCTTTCTTT.

The CDR3 is CAWSTGGWNEQFF. The CDR3 DNA reads TGTGCCTGGAGTACGGGAGGGTGGAATGAGCAGTTCTTC. V and J are TRBV30 and TRBJ2-1, with TRBD2 matching 8 bases. CDR1 is GTSNPN, CDR2 SVGIG, per germline (reference sequence). This CDR3 region has 13 residues. Losses at the gene ends were 2 bases for V and 7 bases for J; bases not matched to a gene: 4.

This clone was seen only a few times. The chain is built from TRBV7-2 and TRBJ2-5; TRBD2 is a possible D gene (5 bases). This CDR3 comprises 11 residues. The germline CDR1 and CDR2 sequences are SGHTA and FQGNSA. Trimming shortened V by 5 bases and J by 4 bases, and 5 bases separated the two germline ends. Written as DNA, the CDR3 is TGTGCCAGCAGCCGGGGAGAGACCCAGTACTTC. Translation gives CASSRGETQYF.

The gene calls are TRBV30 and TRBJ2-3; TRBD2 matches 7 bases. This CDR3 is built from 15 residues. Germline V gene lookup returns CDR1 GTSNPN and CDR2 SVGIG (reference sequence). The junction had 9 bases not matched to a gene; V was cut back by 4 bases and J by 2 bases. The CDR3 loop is CAWTRMAGVTDTQYF. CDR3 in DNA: TGTGCCTGGACACGTATGGCGGGGGTCACAGATACGCAGTATTTT.

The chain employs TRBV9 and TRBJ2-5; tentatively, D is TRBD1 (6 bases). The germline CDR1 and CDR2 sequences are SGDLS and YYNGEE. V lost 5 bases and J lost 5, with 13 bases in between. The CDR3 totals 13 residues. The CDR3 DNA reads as TGTGCCAGCAGACCACAGGGTGGGGAGACCCAGTACTTC. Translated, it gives CASRPQGGETQYF. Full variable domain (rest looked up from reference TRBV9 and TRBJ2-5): DSGVTQTPKHLITATGQRVTLRCSPRSGDLSVYWYQQSLDQGLQFLIQYYNGEERAKGNILERFSAQQFPDLHSELNLSSLELGDSALYFCASRPQGGETQYFGPGTRLLVL.

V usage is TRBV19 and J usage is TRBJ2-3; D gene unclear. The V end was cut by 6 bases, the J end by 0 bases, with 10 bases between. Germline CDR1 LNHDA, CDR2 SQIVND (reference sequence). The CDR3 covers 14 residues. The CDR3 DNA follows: TGTGCCAGTAGGATATCGAGTAGCACAGATACGCAGTATTTT. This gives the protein CASRISSSTDTQYF. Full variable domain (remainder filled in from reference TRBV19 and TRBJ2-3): DGGITQSPKYLFRKEGQNVTLSCEQNLNHDAMYWYRQDPGQGLRLIYYSQIVNDFQKGDIAEGYSVSREKKESFPLTVTSAQKNPTAFYLCASRISSSTDTQYFGPGTRLTVL.

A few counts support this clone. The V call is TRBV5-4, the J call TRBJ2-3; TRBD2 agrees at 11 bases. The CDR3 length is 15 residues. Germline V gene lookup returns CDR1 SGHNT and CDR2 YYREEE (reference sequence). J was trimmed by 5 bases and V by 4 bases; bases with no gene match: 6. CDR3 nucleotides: TGTGCCAGCAGCCCCGGGGGACTAGCGGAAGATACGCAGTATTTT. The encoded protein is CASSPGGLAEDTQYF.

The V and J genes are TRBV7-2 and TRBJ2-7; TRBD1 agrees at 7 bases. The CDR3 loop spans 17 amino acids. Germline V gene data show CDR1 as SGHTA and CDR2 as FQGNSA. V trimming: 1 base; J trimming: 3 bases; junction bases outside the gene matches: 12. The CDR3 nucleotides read TGTGCCAGCAGCTTAGGCACAGGGGAAGATCGCTTCTACGAGCAGTACTTC. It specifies CASSLGTGEDRFYEQYF.

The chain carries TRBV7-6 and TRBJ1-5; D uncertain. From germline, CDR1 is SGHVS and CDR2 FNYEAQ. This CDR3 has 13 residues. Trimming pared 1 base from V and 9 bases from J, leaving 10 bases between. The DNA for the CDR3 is TGTGCCAGCAGCTTAGAATCCCGAGGGCCCCAGCATTTT. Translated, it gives CASSLESRGPQHF.

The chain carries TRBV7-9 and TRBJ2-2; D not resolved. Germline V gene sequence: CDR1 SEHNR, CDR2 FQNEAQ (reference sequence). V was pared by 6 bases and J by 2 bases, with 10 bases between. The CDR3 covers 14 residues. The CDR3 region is CASRLLLNTGELFF. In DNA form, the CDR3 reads TGTGCCAGCAGACTGCTCCTAAACACCGGGGAGCTGTTTTTT.

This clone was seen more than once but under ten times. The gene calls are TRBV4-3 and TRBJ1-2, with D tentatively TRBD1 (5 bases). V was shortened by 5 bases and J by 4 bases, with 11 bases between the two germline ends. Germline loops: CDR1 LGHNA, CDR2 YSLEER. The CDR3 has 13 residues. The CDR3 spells CASSFGASYGYTF. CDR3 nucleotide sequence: TGCGCCAGCAGCTTTGGGGCGAGCTATGGCTACACCTTC.

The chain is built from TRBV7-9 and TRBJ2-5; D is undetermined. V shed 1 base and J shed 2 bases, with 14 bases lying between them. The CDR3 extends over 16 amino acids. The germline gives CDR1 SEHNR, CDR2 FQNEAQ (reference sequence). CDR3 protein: CASSLDLAYRQETQYF. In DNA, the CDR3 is TGTGCCAGCAGCTTAGATCTCGCATACAGACAAGAGACCCAGTACTTC.

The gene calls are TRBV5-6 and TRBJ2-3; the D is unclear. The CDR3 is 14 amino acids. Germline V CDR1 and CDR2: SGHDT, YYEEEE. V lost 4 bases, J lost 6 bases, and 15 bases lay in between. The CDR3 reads CASSRAIRVDTQYF. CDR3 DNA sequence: TGTGCCAGCAGCCGTGCCATACGGGTCGATACGCAGTATTTT.

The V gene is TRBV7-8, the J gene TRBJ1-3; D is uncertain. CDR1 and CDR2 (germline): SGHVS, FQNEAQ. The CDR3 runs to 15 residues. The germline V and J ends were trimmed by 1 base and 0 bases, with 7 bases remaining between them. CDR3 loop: CASSLDISSGNTIYF. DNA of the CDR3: TGTGCCAGCAGCTTAGACATCTCCTCTGGAAACACCATATATTTT.

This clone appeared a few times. Here the CDR3 reads CASSQQAHREYGELFF. The CDR3 nucleotides read TGCGCCAGCAGCCAACAAGCCCACAGGGAGTACGGGGAGCTGTTTTTT. The chain employs TRBV4-1 and TRBJ2-2; a weak D match, TRBD1 (6 bases). The germline CDR1 and CDR2 sequences are MGHRA and YSYEKL. The V gene lost 2 bases and the J gene lost 7 bases, with 17 bases spanning the gap. The CDR3 runs to 16 residues.